Presented here are 31 T cell receptor beta chains from one specimen sequenced in a study of blood T cell repertoires in COVID-19. TCRdb keeps only in-frame clones here, not all; method: immunoSEQ multiplex PCR. The repertoire holds approximately 73,000 clones, with approximately 86% as singletons. Source material: peripheral blood. These receptors all stem from a woman aged 60-75 years with acute or convalescent COVID-19.

V is TRBV2 and J is TRBJ2-5, with a tentative D call TRBD2 (6 bases). The V gene's germline CDR1 is SNHLY and CDR2 FYNNEI. This CDR3 has 13 amino acids. V was trimmed by 6 bases and J by 5 bases, leaving 13 bases between them. The CDR3 protein is CASRELAMETQYF. The DNA for the CDR3 is TGTGCCAGCAGGGAGCTAGCGATGGAGACCCAGTACTTC.

The chain recombines TRBV27 with TRBJ1-5; D call uncertain. With 7 bases removed from V and 1 base from J, the gap between germline ends came to 11 bases. The CDR3 consists of 14 residues. CDR1 and CDR2 (germline): MNHEY, SMNVEV (reference sequence). In nucleotides, the CDR3 is TGTGCCAGCAACCCCGCGGGAAGCAATCAGCCCCAGCATTTT. Its translation: CASNPAGSNQPQHF.

The table lists this clone with a count of one. The CDR3 bases are TGTGCCAGCAGCAGCCACGGGACAGCTAACACCGGGGAGCTGTTTTTT. Its translation is CASSSHGTANTGELFF. The chain is built from TRBV7-9 and TRBJ2-2, with TRBD1 identical over 7 bases. The CDR3 covers 16 residues. Losses at the gene ends were 5 bases for V and 2 bases for J; bases not matched to a gene: 8. Germline V lookup: CDR1 SEHNR, CDR2 FQNEAQ (reference sequence).

The chain is built from TRBV9 and TRBJ1-1; D call uncertain. The CDR3 loop spans 15 amino acids. V dropped 4 bases and J dropped 4 bases, with 17 bases sitting between them. CDR1 and CDR2 (germline): SGDLS, YYNGEE. In DNA, the CDR3 is TGTGCCAGCAGCCCGGGGAAGCGGGGAAGCACTGAAGCTTTCTTT. Protein product: CASSPGKRGSTEAFF.

The rearrangement joins TRBV7-2 to TRBJ2-7; TRBD1 might be the D (6 bases). Looked up from germline, CDR1 is SGHTA and CDR2 is FQGNSA. The CDR3 loop spans 15 amino acids. Trimming stripped 4 bases from V and 3 bases from J, with 16 bases between. The CDR3 coding sequence is TGTGCCAGCAGCTGGAGCCAGGGGCTATTCTACGAGCAGTACTTC. It is translated as CASSWSQGLFYEQYF.

The genes are TRBV7-2 and TRBJ1-1, with D unresolved. V lost 1 base and J 2 bases, leaving 5 bases between the germline ends. Per germline, CDR1 SGHTA and CDR2 FQGNSA. The CDR3 covers 13 residues. CDR3 DNA sequence: TGTGCCAGCAGCTTAGGACAAAACACTGAAGCTTTCTTT. Translated, it gives CASSLGQNTEAFF.

The rearrangement links TRBV12-3 or TRBV12-4 to TRBJ1-2; D possibly corresponds to TRBD1 (5 bases). V was cut by 5 bases and J by 13 bases, with 20 bases left in between. This CDR3 spans 13 amino acids. CDR3 protein: CASSAPTALGATF. The CDR3 DNA follows: TGTGCCAGCAGTGCCCCGACAGCGCTTGGGGCCACCTTC.

The chain employs TRBV7-9 and TRBJ1-1; D uncertain. CDR3 length equals 15 residues. CDR1 is SEHNR and CDR2 is FQNEAQ in the germline V gene (reference sequence). V lost 6 bases and J 2 bases, leaving 16 bases between the germline ends. CDR3: CASSSTGSPNTEAFF. In DNA, the CDR3 is TGTGCCAGCAGTTCTACCGGGTCCCCAAACACTGAAGCTTTCTTT.

V gene TRBV28 combines with J gene TRBJ1-1; 10 nucleotides agree with TRBD1. From germline, CDR1 is MDHEN and CDR2 SYDVKM. With V trimmed by 5 bases and J by 11 bases, 14 bases remained unmatched. This CDR3 is built from 15 residues. CDR3 in DNA: TGTGCCAGCAGTCCCGGGACAGGGGTATTTGGTTGGGCTTTCTTT. It translates to CASSPGTGVFGWAFF.

This chain uses TRBV7-8 with TRBJ1-4; 7 positions agree with TRBD1. Germline V gene sequence: CDR1 SGHVS, CDR2 FQNEAQ. The CDR3 is 15 amino acids. V gave up 1 base and J gave up 10 bases; unmatched junction bases: 9. The CDR3 DNA follows: TGTGCCAGCAGCTTAGAGGGGGCGCGGGGAGGAAAACTGTTTTTT. Protein sequence: CASSLEGARGGKLFF. Full variable domain (missing parts from reference TRBV7-8 and TRBJ1-4): GAGVSQSPRYKVAKRGQDVALRCDPISGHVSLFWYQQALGQGPEFLTYFQNEAQLDKSGLPSDRFFAERPEGSVSTLKIQRTQQEDSAVYLCASSLEGARGGKLFFGSGTQLSVL.

This rearrangement joins TRBV27 to TRBJ1-5, with D unclear. Trimming took off 6 bases at V and 1 base at J, with 7 bases between the two ends. The CDR3 sequence is 13 residues long. Germline loops: CDR1 MNHEY, CDR2 SMNVEV (reference sequence). DNA of the CDR3: TGTGCCAGCAGCGGGAAGAGCAATCAGCCCCAGCATTTT. It encodes CASSGKSNQPQHF.

The V gene is TRBV4-2, the J gene TRBJ2-1, with 10 positions matching TRBD2. Trimming cost V 4 bases and J 3 bases; bases outside gene matches: 6. From germline, CDR1 is LGHNA and CDR2 YNFKEQ. The length of the CDR3 is 16 residues. The CDR3 nucleotides read TGTGCCAGCAGCCTTCGGACTAGCGGCCGCTACAATGAGCAGTTCTTC. This gives the protein CASSLRTSGRYNEQFF.

The chain carries TRBV7-2 and TRBJ2-1; 8 nucleotides line up with TRBD2. Germline V gene lookup returns CDR1 SGHTA and CDR2 FQGNSA. V was pared by 3 bases and J by 5 bases, with 6 bases of the junction left unmatched. The CDR3 runs to 15 residues. CDR3 residues: CASSFPLAGNNEQFF. CDR3 sequence (DNA): TGTGCCAGCAGCTTCCCCCTAGCGGGCAACAATGAGCAGTTCTTC.

The chain carries TRBV6-2 or TRBV6-3 and TRBJ1-1; 10 nucleotides align to TRBD1. The CDR3 has 14 amino acids. The germline V gene encodes CDR1 MNHEY and CDR2 SVGEGT. With V trimmed by 5 bases and J by 3 bases, 3 bases remained unmatched. In nucleotides, the CDR3 is TGTGCCAGCAGTCAAGGGACAGGGGACACTGAAGCTTTCTTT. It translates to CASSQGTGDTEAFF.

This clone is a singleton in its sample. CDR3 in DNA: TGTGCCTGGAGTCGCGGCGGGGGCACAGATACGCAGTATTTT. Its translation is CAWSRGGGTDTQYF. The V call is TRBV30, the J call TRBJ2-3; D is possibly TRBD2 (6 bases). Between the trimmed V and J ends, which lost 2 bases and 1 base, there was a span of 10 bases. The CDR3 sequence is 14 residues long. Germline values: CDR1 GTSNPN, CDR2 SVGIG (reference sequence).

This clone was counted between two and nine times. The chain recombines TRBV4-3 with TRBJ2-5, with D maybe TRBD1 (5 bases). Germline V gives CDR1 LGHNA, CDR2 YSLEER. This CDR3 is 17 amino acids long. V was clipped by 0 bases and J by 2 bases, with 16 bases between them. CDR3 sequence: CASSQDRGRVTQETQYF. CDR3 nucleotide sequence: TGCGCCAGCAGCCAAGATAGGGGCAGGGTGACACAAGAGACCCAGTACTTC.

V is TRBV10-1 and J is TRBJ1-1, with D tentatively TRBD1 (6 bases). Germline-derived CDR1 and CDR2 are WNHNN and SYGVQD (reference sequence). The CDR3 runs to 14 residues. V was pared by 7 bases and J by 3 bases, with 15 bases between. The CDR3 loop is CASKGELRDTEAFF. CDR3 nucleotide sequence: TGCGCCAGCAAGGGGGAGTTGAGGGACACTGAAGCTTTCTTT.

V and J are TRBV7-9 and TRBJ2-1; a weak D match, TRBD2 (5 bases). CDR1 and CDR2 (germline): SEHNR, FQNEAQ (reference sequence). The CDR3 totals 16 residues. V was shortened by 3 bases and J by 4 bases, with 16 bases between the two germline ends. CDR3 protein: CASSFEGDSGYNEQFF. CDR3 nucleotide sequence: TGTGCCAGCAGCTTTGAGGGTGATTCGGGTTACAATGAGCAGTTCTTC. Drawing the rest from reference TRBV7-9 and TRBJ2-1, the complete variable domain is DTGVSQNPRHKITKRGQNVTFRCDPISEHNRLYWYRQTLGQGPEFLTYFQNEAQLEKSRLLSDRFSAERPKGSFSTLEIQRTEQGDSAMYLCASSFEGDSGYNEQFFGPGTRLTVL.

The chain joins TRBV6-2 or TRBV6-3 to TRBJ1-3; TRBD1 aligns across 8 bases. Losses at the gene ends were 6 bases for V and 0 bases for J; bases not matched to a gene: 10. The germline gives CDR1 MNHEY, CDR2 SVGEGT. The CDR3 length is 17 residues. CDR3 bases: TGTGCCAGCAGCTCATCTTCAGGGGGCCGCTCTGGAAACACCATATATTTT. Its protein product is CASSSSSGGRSGNTIYF.

The rearrangement joins TRBV28 to TRBJ1-5, with D maybe TRBD1 (5 bases). V was cut by 3 bases and J by 3 bases, with 15 bases left in between. Germline lookup yields CDR1 MDHEN and CDR2 SYDVKM. The CDR3 has 16 residues. DNA of the CDR3: TGTGCCAGCAGTTTGGATGGGGCAGAATACAATCAGCCCCAGCATTTT. This translates into CASSLDGAEYNQPQHF.

The chain joins TRBV6-5 to TRBJ2-7; 11 bases are shared with TRBD1. The V gene's germline CDR1 is MNHEY and CDR2 SVGAGI. The CDR3 is 14 residues long. V was clipped by 2 bases and J by 3 bases; unmatched bases: 0. For the CDR3, the DNA is TGTGCCAGCAGTTACGGGACAGGGGGCTACGAGCAGTACTTC. Amino acid sequence: CASSYGTGGYEQYF.

The rearrangement joins TRBV2 to TRBJ2-7; D gene uncertain. Germline loops: CDR1 SNHLY, CDR2 FYNNEI. The CDR3 sequence is 14 residues long. Trimming pared 4 bases from V and 0 bases from J, leaving 10 bases between. The CDR3 here is CASSVERSSYEQYF. As DNA, the CDR3 is TGTGCCAGCAGTGTCGAGAGGAGCTCCTACGAGCAGTACTTC.

J is TRBJ2-7 and V is TRBV27, with D possibly matching TRBD1 (5 bases). Germline lookup yields CDR1 MNHEY and CDR2 SMNVEV (reference sequence). This CDR3 spans 12 amino acids. Trimming removed 4 bases from V and 4 bases from J, with 8 bases in between. The CDR3: CASSSSGYEQYF. The CDR3 coding sequence is TGTGCCAGCAGTTCTTCAGGGTACGAGCAGTACTTC.

The CDR3 DNA reads TGTGCCAGCAGCCAAATCCCAAGGAGTGAAGCTTTCTTT. Protein product: CASSQIPRSEAFF. The rearrangement joins TRBV4-2 to TRBJ1-1; D call uncertain. The germline CDR1 and CDR2 sequences are LGHNA and YNFKEQ. V lost 2 bases and J lost 7, with 11 bases in between. The CDR3 sequence is 13 residues long.

J is TRBJ1-3 and V is TRBV7-6, with no clear D. This CDR3 spans 16 amino acids. The germline CDR1 and CDR2 sequences are SGHVS and FNYEAQ. V shed 1 base and J shed 0 bases, with 10 bases lying between them. The chain's CDR3 is CASSLGGRDSGNTIYF. The CDR3, as DNA: TGTGCCAGCAGCTTAGGAGGGAGAGACTCTGGAAACACCATATATTTT.

This chain connects TRBV7-2 to TRBJ2-7, with TRBD1 matching over 10 bases. This CDR3 spans 14 amino acids. Germline V CDR1 and CDR2: SGHTA, FQGNSA. The ends lost 3 bases at V and 9 bases at J; junction bases unmatched: 8. CDR3 protein: CASSLGTGAGRQYF. The DNA for the CDR3 is TGTGCCAGCAGCTTGGGGACAGGGGCGGGTAGGCAGTACTTC.

The chain joins TRBV19 to TRBJ1-6; TRBD1 might be the D (5 bases). This CDR3 region has 16 residues. V was trimmed by 3 bases and J by 7 bases, leaving 16 bases between them. Germline V gives CDR1 LNHDA, CDR2 SQIVND (reference sequence). The CDR3 reads CASSMEWGGRNSPLHF. In nucleotides, the CDR3 is TGTGCCAGTAGTATGGAGTGGGGGGGACGGAATTCACCCCTCCACTTT.

V and J are TRBV7-9 and TRBJ2-7, with a tentative D call TRBD2 (6 bases). The V end was cut by 4 bases, the J end by 5 bases, with 15 bases between. The V gene's germline CDR1 is SEHNR and CDR2 FQNEAQ (reference sequence). This CDR3 region has 14 residues. The CDR3 loop reads CASSSPGELNEQYF. CDR3 DNA: TGTGCCAGCAGCTCCCCGGGGGAGCTTAACGAGCAGTACTTC.

This chain uses TRBV2 with TRBJ2-1, with D maybe TRBD2 (5 bases). There are 15 residues in the CDR3. CDR1 is SNHLY and CDR2 is FYNNEI in the germline V gene. V was shortened by 6 bases and J by 7 bases, with 19 bases between the two germline ends. CDR3 residues: CASSTEDGDVNEQFF. CDR3 bases: TGTGCCAGCAGCACCGAAGACGGGGATGTTAATGAGCAGTTCTTC.

The CDR3 DNA sequence: TGTGCCAGCAGCTTGGTAGATCTCAGCAATCAGCCCCAGCATTTT. It specifies CASSLVDLSNQPQHF. The genes are TRBV5-8 and TRBJ1-5; the D is unclear. The CDR3 covers 15 residues. Between the trimmed V and J ends, which lost 0 bases and 1 base, there was a span of 8 bases. Germline V gene data show CDR1 as SGHTS and CDR2 as YDEGEE.

The V gene is TRBV4-3, the J gene TRBJ1-5, with 12 bases lining up with TRBD1. V lost 4 bases and J lost 7; bases outside the gene matches: 5. CDR1 is LGHNA, CDR2 YSLEER, per germline. This CDR3 has 15 amino acids. The CDR3 DNA follows: TGCGCCAGCAGCCGGGACAGGGGGCCATACCAGCCCCAGCATTTT. Amino acids: CASSRDRGPYQPQHF.